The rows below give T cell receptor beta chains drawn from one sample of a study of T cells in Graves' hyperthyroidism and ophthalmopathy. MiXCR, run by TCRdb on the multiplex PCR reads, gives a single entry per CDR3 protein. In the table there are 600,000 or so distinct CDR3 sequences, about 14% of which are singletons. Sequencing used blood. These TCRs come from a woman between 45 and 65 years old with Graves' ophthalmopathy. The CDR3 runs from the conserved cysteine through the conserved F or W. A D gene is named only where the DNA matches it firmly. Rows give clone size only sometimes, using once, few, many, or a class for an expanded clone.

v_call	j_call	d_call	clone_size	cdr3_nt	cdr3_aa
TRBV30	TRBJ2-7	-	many	TGTGCCTGGGGGTTTTACGAGCAGTACTTC	CAWGFYEQYF
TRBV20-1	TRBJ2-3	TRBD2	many	TGCAGTGCTAGAGGTCGATATAGTGGGAGGGTTGCAGATACGCAGTATTTT	CSARGRYSGRVADTQYF
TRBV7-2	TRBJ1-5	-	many	TGTGCCAGCAGCTTTGCGTCGAGGGGCAATCAGCCCCAGCATTTT	CASSFASRGNQPQHF
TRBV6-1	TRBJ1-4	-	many	TGTGCCAGCAGTGAACCTTCTGGGGTCGGGTTGGGTGAAAAACTGTTTTTT	CASSEPSGVGLGEKLFF
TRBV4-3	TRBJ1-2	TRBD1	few	TGCGCCAGCAGCCAAAGAGGAAGGGGGCATGGCTATGGCTACACCTTC	CASSQRGRGHGYGYTF
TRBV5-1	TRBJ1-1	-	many	TGCGCCAGCAGCTTGGAACAACTGAACACTGAAGCTTTCTTT	CASSLEQLNTEAFF
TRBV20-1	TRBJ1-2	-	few	TGCAGTGCTAGCAACAGGATGGGCGGCTACACCTTC	CSASNRMGGYTF
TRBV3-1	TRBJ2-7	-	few	TGTGCCAGCAGTCCCCACGGTGGTTCGGGAGAGCAGTACTTC	CASSPHGGSGEQYF
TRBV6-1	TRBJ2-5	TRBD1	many	TGTGCCAGCACTCAACGGACAGGGGGCCAAGAGACCCAGTACTTC	CASTQRTGGQETQYF
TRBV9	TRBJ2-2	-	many	TGTGCCAGCAGCGTAAACACCGGGGAGCTGTTTTTT	CASSVNTGELFF
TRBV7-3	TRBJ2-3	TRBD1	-	TGTGCCAGCAGTCGGGACAGGGGGCGCGGGCTGACAGATACGCAGTATTTT	CASSRDRGRGLTDTQYF
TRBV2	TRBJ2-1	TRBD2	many	TGTGCCAGCATGCGGGAGGCCTCCTACAATGAGCAGTTCTTC	CASMREASYNEQFF
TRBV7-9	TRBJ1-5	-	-	TGTGCCAGCAGCTTAGATACGCTTAATCAGCCCCAGCATTTT	CASSLDTLNQPQHF
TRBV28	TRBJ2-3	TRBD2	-	TGTGCCAGCAGTGGAATAGCGGGAGGTTCGACAGATACGCAGTATTTT	CASSGIAGGSTDTQYF
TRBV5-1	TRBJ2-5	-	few	TGCGCCAGCAGCTTGGCGGACCACCCGTCACGGGAGACCCAGTACTTC	CASSLADHPSRETQYF
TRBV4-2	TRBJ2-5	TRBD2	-	TGTGCCAGCAGCCAAGTCGGGACTAGCGGAGAGACCCAGTACTTC	CASSQVGTSGETQYF
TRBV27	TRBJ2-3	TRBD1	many	TGTGCCAGCAGCTCGGGACAGGGGGTATCAGATACGCAGTATTTT	CASSSGQGVSDTQYF
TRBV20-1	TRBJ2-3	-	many	TGCAGTGCTAGCGGAACTAGCACAGATACGCAGTATTTT	CSASGTSTDTQYF
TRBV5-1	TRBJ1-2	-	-	TGCGCCAGCAGCTTGGCCGCGGCAGGGGATGGCTACACCTTC	CASSLAAAGDGYTF
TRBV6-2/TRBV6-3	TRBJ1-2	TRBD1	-	TGTGCCAGCATGGGGGACAGGTTCTATGGCTACACCTTC	CASMGDRFYGYTF
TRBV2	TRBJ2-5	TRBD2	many	TGTGCCAGCAGTGAAGGTGGTGGGGCTAGCGGTCAGTGGACCCAGTACTTC	CASSEGGGASGQWTQYF
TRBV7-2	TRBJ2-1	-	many	TGTGCCAGCAGCTTAACGCAGGGGAGGGTCAATGAGCAGTTCTTC	CASSLTQGRVNEQFF
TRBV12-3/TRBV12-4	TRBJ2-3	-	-	TGTGCCAGCAAGGACCATAGTTTATATACGCAGTATTTT	CASKDHSLYTQYF
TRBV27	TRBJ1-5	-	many	TGTGCCACCCAGGAGGGAGGCAATCAGCCCCAGCATTTT	CATQEGGNQPQHF
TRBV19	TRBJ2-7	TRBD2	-	TGTGCCAGTAGTATAGGCCCCCCTACTAGCGGAATAACCTACGAGCAGTACTTC	CASSIGPPTSGITYEQYF
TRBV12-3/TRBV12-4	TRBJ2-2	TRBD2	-	TGTGCCAGCACGGGACTAGCGGGACCTGGGGAGCTGTTTTTT	CASTGLAGPGELFF
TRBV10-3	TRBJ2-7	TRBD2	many	TGTGCCATCAGACTAGCGCGATCCTACGAGCAGTACTTC	CAIRLARSYEQYF
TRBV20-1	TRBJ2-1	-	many	TGCAGTGCTAGAGTCATAACGGGACCCCAGACGAACAATGAGCAGTTCTTC	CSARVITGPQTNNEQFF
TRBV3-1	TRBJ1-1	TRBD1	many	TGTGCCAGCAGCCAACTCACCGGTTCGACAGGGAAGTCTTTCTTT	CASSQLTGSTGKSFF
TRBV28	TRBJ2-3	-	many	TGTGCCAGCAGCCCCGACATCCGGGCGACAGATACGCAGTATTTT	CASSPDIRATDTQYF
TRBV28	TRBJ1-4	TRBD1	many	TGTGCCAGCAGCCCGTCACAGGGGCTGGGTGAAAAACTGTTTTTT	CASSPSQGLGEKLFF
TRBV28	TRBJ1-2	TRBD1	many	TGTGCCAGCAGACGGACAGGGGGCGGGGGCTACACCTTC	CASRRTGGGGYTF
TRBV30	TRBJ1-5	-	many	TGTGCCTGGAGTGACGGAGGGCAGCCCCAGCATTTT	CAWSDGGQPQHF
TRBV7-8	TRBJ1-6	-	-	TGTGCCAACAGCTTAGACCAGACTCACAATTCACCCCTCCACTTT	CANSLDQTHNSPLHF
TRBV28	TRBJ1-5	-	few	TGTGCCAGCAGTGCTGGGTCGCAGCCCCAGCATTTT	CASSAGSQPQHF
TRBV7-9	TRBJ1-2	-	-	TGTGCCAGCAGCCGCGCAGACTATGGCTACACCTTC	CASSRADYGYTF
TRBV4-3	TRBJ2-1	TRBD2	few	TGCGCCAGCAGCCCGTCCCCAGCGGGACTTTCCTACAATGAGCAGTTCTTC	CASSPSPAGLSYNEQFF
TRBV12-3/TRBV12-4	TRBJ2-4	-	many	TGTGCCAGCAGTTTATGGGCCCCAGCCAAAAACATTCAGTACTTC	CASSLWAPAKNIQYF
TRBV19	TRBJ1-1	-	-	TGTGCCAGTAGCAAAGGGACTTTACACATGAACACTGAAGCTTTCTTT	CASSKGTLHMNTEAFF
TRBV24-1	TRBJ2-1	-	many	TGTGCCACCAGTGATAATAGCGGCCGCACCTACAATGAGCAGTTCTTC	CATSDNSGRTYNEQFF
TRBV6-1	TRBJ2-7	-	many	TGTGCCAGCGGTCGCGAGCAGTACTTC	CASGREQYF
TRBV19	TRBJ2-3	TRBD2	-	TGTGCCAGTAAGGCTAGCGGGGATACAGATACGCAGTATTTT	CASKASGDTDTQYF
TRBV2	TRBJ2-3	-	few	TGTGCCAGCAGAGGGAGAGGGTTCGGCACAGATGCGCAGTATTTT	CASRGRGFGTDAQYF
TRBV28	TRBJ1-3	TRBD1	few	TGTGCCAGCAGTTCCAGGGGGGGGTCTGGAAACACCATATATTTT	CASSSRGGSGNTIYF
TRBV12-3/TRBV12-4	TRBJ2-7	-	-	TGTGCCAGCTCGGGACACGGAACCTACGAGCAGTACTTC	CASSGHGTYEQYF
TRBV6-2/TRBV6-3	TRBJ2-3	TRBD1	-	TGTGCCAGCAGTGGAGGGACAGGGTATACGCAGTATTTT	CASSGGTGYTQYF
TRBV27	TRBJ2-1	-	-	TGTGCCAGCAGTTTAGACCCAGATTACAATGAGCAGTTCTTC	CASSLDPDYNEQFF
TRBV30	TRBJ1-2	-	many	TGTGCCGGAACTCTCCGAAACTATGGCTACACCTTC	CAGTLRNYGYTF
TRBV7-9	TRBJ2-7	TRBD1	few	TGTGCCAGCAGCTTAGGCGACAGGGGTGCCTACGAGCAGTACTTC	CASSLGDRGAYEQYF
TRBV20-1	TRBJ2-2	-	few	TGCAGTGCTAGAGAAGGCGGGGGCGCGAACGGGGAGCTGTTTTTT	CSAREGGGANGELFF
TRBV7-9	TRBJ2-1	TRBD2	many	TGTGCCAGCAGCTTAGTTGATCTTCCGGGACTAGCGATAGAGTTCTCCTACAATGAGCAGTTCTTC	CASSLVDLPGLAIEFSYNEQFF
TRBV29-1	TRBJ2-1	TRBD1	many	TGCAGCGTCGTGGGACAGGGCGACAATGAGCAGTTCTTC	CSVVGQGDNEQFF